This TCR beta chain was found in a study of T cell changes during pregnancy in multiple sclerosis. Using immunoSEQ multiplex PCR, the repertoire was profiled, and TCRdb retains in-frame clones only, with some absent. The sample consists of tens of thousands of clones, 90% of them appearing once. V lost 1 base and J 3 bases, leaving 12 bases between the germline ends. The CDR3 is made up of 14 amino acids. Germline CDR1 is GTSNPN and CDR2 is SVGIG (reference sequence). The TCR sequence derives from a female donor in good health, enrolled as a control in a pregnancy study. The rearrangement uses TRBV30 and TRBJ2-5, with D maybe TRBD1 (5 bases). Material: CD4+ T cells from peripheral blood mononuclear cells, obtained in the third trimester of pregnancy. The DNA for the CDR3 is TGTGCCTGGAGTGCCTTATCAGGGAAAGAGACCCAGTACTTC. Translated, it gives CAWSALSGKETQYF. Full variable domain (remainder filled in from reference TRBV30 and TRBJ2-5): SQTIHQWPATLVQPVGSPLSLECTVEGTSNPNLYWYRQAAGRGLQLLFYSVGIGQISSEVPQNLSASRPQDRQFILSSKKLLLSDSGFYLCAWSALSGKETQYFGPGTRLLVL.